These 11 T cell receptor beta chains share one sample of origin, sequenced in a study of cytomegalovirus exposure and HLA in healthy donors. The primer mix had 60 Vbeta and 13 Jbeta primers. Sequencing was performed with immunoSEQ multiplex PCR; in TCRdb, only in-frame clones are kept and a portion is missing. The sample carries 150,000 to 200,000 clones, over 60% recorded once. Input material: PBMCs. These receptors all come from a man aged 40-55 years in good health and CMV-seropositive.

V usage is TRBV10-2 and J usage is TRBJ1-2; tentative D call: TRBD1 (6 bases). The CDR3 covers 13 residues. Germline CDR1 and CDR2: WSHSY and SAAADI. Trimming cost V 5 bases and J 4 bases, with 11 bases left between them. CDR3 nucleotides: TGCGCCAGCAGTCAGGACAGATTCTATGGCTACACCTTC. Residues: CASSQDRFYGYTF.

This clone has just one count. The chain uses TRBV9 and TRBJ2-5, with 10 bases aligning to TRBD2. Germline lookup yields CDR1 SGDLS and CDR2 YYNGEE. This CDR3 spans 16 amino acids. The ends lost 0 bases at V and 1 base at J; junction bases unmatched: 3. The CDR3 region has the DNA TGTGCCAGCAGCGTAGGGCCTAGCGGGAGCCAAGAGACCCAGTACTTC. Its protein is CASSVGPSGSQETQYF.

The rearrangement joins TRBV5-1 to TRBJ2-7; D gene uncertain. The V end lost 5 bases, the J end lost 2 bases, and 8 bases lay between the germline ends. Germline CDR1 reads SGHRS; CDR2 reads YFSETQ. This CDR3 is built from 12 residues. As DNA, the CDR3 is TGCGCCAGCAGGTACAGCACCTACGAGCAGTACTTC. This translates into CASRYSTYEQYF.

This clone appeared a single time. Here the CDR3 reads CASSRRASSTGELFF. CDR3 DNA: TGTGCCAGCAGCCGTCGAGCAAGTTCTACCGGGGAGCTGTTTTTT. The chain uses TRBV2 and TRBJ2-2, with D uncertain. CDR1 is SNHLY, CDR2 FYNNEI, per germline. Deletions cut 6 bases from V and 5 bases from J, with 16 bases between. The length of the CDR3 is 15 residues.

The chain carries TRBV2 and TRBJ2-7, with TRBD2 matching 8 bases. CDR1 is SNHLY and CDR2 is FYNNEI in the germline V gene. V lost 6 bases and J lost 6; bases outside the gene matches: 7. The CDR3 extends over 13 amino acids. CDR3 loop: CASRFYREGEQYF. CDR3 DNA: TGTGCCAGCAGATTTTATCGGGAGGGCGAGCAGTACTTC.

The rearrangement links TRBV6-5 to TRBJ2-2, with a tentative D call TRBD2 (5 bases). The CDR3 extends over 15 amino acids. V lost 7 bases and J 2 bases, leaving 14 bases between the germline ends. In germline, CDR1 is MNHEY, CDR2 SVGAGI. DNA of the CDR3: TGTGCCAGCACCTCGACCGGGGTTAACACCGGGGAGCTGTTTTTT. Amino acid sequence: CASTSTGVNTGELFF.

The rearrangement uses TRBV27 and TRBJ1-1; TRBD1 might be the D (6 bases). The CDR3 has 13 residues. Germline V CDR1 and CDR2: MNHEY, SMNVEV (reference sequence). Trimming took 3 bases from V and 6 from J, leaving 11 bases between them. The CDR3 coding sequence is TGTGCCAGCAGTTTTGGACAGTCGGCTGAAGCTTTCTTT. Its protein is CASSFGQSAEAFF.

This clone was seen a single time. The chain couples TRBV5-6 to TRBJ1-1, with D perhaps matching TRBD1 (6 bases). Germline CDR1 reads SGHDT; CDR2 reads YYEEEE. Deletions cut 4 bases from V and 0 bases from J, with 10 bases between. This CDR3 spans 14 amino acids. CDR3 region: CASSQGHLNTEAFF. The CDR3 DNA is TGTGCCAGCAGCCAGGGACACTTGAACACTGAAGCTTTCTTT.

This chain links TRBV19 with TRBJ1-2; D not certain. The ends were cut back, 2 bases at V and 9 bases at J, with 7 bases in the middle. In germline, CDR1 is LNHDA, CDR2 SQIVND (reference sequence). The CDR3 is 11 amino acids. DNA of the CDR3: TGTGCCAGTAGTATACTGGGCAGCTACACCTTC. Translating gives CASSILGSYTF.

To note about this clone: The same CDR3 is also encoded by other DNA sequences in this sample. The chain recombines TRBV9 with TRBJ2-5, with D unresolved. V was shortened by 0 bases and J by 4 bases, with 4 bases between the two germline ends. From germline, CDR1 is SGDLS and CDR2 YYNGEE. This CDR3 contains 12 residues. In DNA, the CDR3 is TGTGCCAGCAGCGTAGGAGGAGAGACCCAGTACTTC. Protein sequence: CASSVGGETQYF.

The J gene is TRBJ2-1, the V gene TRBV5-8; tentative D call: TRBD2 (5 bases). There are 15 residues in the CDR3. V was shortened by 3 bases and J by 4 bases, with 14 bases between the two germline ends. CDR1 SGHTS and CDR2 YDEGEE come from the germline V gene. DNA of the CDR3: TGTGCCAGCAGCTCGGGGTATTCCGGATACAATGAGCAGTTCTTC. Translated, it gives CASSSGYSGYNEQFF.